This T cell receptor beta chain was recovered during a study of control samples from healthy donors and cancer patients (TCRdb year 2020). This clone has just one count. This receptor's antigen is unknown. Base-call qualities are not available, and no considerably larger clone is one nucleotide away. For CDR1 and CDR2, the germline V gene lists KGHSH and LQKENI. The CDR3 has 15 amino acids, counting the end cysteine and phenylalanine. The kept DNA is CDR3 alone, 45 bases in frame from the first base. The V and J ends are trimmed by 0 bases and 0 bases, leaving 6 bases between them. Library construction relied on the immunoSEQ multiplex PCR assay. TCRdb obtained this table from immuneACCESS and retained in-frame rearrangements with V and J assigned. These tables miss some clones; where compared with another copy, unresolved V genes account for less than half of the shortfall, and the remainder is unexplained. The sample profile shows under 150,000 clones; 93% of them were found once. The top ten constitute 1.7% of the sample.

Recombination joined TRBV18 with TRBJ1-3; the D gene assignment is ambiguous. This sequence originates from a man aged 45-60 years with head and neck cancer. What was sequenced was PBMCs. The DNA is TGTGCCAGCTCACCACCGGCCTTCTCTGGAAACACCATATATTTT. The encoded protein is CASSPPAFSGNTIYF.